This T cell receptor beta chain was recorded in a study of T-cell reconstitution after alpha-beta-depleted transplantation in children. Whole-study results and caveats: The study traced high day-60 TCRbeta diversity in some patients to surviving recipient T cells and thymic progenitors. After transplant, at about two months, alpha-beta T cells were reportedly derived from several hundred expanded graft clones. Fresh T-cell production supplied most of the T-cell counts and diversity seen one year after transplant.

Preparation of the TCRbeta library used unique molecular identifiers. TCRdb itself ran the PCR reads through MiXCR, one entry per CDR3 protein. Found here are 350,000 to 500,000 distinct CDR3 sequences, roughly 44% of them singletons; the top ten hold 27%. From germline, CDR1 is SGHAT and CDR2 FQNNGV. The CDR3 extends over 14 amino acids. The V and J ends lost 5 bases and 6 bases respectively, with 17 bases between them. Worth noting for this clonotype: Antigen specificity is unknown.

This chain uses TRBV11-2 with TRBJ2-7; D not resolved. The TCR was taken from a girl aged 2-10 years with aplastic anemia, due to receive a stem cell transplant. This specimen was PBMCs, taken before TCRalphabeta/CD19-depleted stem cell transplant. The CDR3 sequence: CASSASLLVPEQYF. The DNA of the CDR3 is TGTGCCAGCAGCGCATCGCTATTAGTACCCGAGCAGTACTTC.